This TCR beta chain was recovered during a study of cytomegalovirus exposure and HLA in healthy donors. Looking at the study overall: In a previous analysis, some 110 million unique TCR beta sequences were found from some 180 million T cells. The study's findings and limits: Data from an earlier analysis indicated that most TCR beta V segments were productive either about 90% or about 30% of the time. The authors listed 180 or so TCR beta chains as cytomegalovirus-associated.

Use of 60 Vbeta and 13 Jbeta primers characterized the PCR. The assay was immunoSEQ multiplex PCR, and TCRdb's table has in-frame clones only and misses some. The sample holds about 82,000 clones, around 83% seen once. As concerns this clone: Its matching antigen is unknown.

The sequenced sample consisted of PBMCs. The TCR comes from a man between 65 and 85 years old in good health and CMV-seropositive.

The CDR3: CASSQDPQGAYGYTF. The CDR3 DNA is TGTGCCAGCAGCCAAGATCCACAGGGGGCCTATGGCTACACCTTC. This rearrangement joins TRBV4-2 to TRBJ1-2; 9 positions match TRBD1. Losses at the gene ends were 0 bases for V and 4 bases for J; bases not matched to a gene: 3. The CDR3 runs 15 residues. Germline values: CDR1 LGHNA, CDR2 YNFKEQ.